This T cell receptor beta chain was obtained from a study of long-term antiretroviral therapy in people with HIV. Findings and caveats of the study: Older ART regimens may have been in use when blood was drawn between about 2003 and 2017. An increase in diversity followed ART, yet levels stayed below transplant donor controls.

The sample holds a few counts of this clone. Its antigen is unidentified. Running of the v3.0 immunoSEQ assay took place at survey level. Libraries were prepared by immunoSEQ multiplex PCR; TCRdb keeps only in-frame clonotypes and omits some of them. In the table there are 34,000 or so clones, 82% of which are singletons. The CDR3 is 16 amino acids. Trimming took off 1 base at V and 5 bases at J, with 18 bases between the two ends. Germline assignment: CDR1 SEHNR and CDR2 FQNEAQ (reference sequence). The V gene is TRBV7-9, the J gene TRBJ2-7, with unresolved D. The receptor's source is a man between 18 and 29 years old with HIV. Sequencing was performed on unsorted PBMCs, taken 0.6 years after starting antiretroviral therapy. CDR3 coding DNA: TGTGCCAGCAGCTTAGTGCGGCCTCCCAATAGGGACGAGCAGTACTTC. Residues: CASSLVRPPNRDEQYF.